Only a few counts were recorded for the clone carrying this T cell receptor (beta chain). The authors' processing: It was from reference gene primer amplification that nucleated cell counts were estimated. TCRdb keeps only in-frame clones here, not all; method: immunoSEQ multiplex PCR. V, J and clone size are those of that table, while D and trimming were read from the DNA. This sample has tens of thousands of clones, with over 70% found just once. The data stem from a study of blood T cell repertoires in COVID-19. Study overall: Nucleic acid was either cDNA or gDNA, and it came from T cells, B-cell-depleted T cells, or PBMCs.

With 6 bases removed from V and 0 bases from J, the gap between germline ends came to 12 bases. In germline, CDR1 is MNHEY, CDR2 SMNVEV (reference sequence). The CDR3 runs 16 residues. This clonotype was sampled from a human donor in a cohort sampled during active COVID-19. Sequenced sample: peripheral blood. The gene calls are TRBV27 and TRBJ1-6; D uncertain. The chain's CDR3 is CASRWNYLSYNSPLHF. In nucleotides, the CDR3 is TGTGCCAGCAGATGGAACTATCTCTCCTATAATTCACCCCTCCACTTT.